This TCR beta chain came from a study of cytomegalovirus exposure and HLA in healthy donors. Study information: Around 190 million T cells yielded around 100 million unique TCR beta sequences, as an earlier analysis found.

The table lists this clone with a few counts. Its antigen is as yet unknown. This CDR3 region has 17 residues. V shed 6 bases and J 0 bases; nucleotides not matched to a gene: 10. CDR1 and CDR2 (germline): LNHDA, SQIVND (reference sequence). The PCR was carried out with 60 Vbeta primers and 13 Jbeta primers. Only in-frame clones appear in the TCRdb table, and some are missing; sequencing was by immunoSEQ multiplex PCR. This repertoire shows roughly 120,000 clones, around 64% found once; its top ten account for 2% to 2.5%. Study conclusions and caveats: A missense variant in DCLRE1C was later tied to TCR beta V- and J-gene trimming. Analysis performed later found roughly 17,000 TCR beta sequences associated with HLA alleles at 0.05 false discovery rate.

J is TRBJ1-5 and V is TRBV19; 8 nucleotides match TRBD1. The sequence was obtained from a woman aged 30 to 39 in good health and CMV-seronegative. The sequencing sample was made of PBMCs. In DNA form, the CDR3 reads TGTGCCAGTAGCCCCCCAGGAGACAGGGGTAGCAATCAGCCCCAGCATTTT. Protein: CASSPPGDRGSNQPQHF.